The source of this TCR beta chain is a study of T cell changes during pregnancy in multiple sclerosis. This clone was seen only a few times. The CDR3 runs to 17 residues. Germline CDR1 GTSNPN, CDR2 SVGIG (reference sequence). Trimming took 0 bases from V and 0 from J, leaving 17 bases between them. TCRdb's table, derived via immunoSEQ multiplex PCR, lists solely in-frame clones and lacks some. The repertoire holds over 45,000 clones, with around nine tenths as singletons. The sequences come from peripheral blood, collected in the third trimester of pregnancy. The origin of this receptor is a female donor in good health, enrolled as a control in a pregnancy study. The chain couples TRBV30 to TRBJ1-1; D might be TRBD1 (5 bases). The CDR3 loop is CAWSVHPPRGLNTEAFF. The DNA for the CDR3 is TGTGCCTGGAGTGTACATCCCCCCCGGGGGTTGAACACTGAAGCTTTCTTT.